This T cell receptor beta chain was obtained from a study of graft-versus-host responses after intestinal transplantation. Study overall: Recipients received multivisceral, liver-intestinal, or isolated intestinal transplants. The recipients all started with anti-thymocyte globulin induction and then took tacrolimus and steroids for 3 to 4 years. General study results and limits: In recipient marrow, GvH clones were found, and some appeared first in ileum or blood. Within the allografts of patients who had graft-donor T cell macrochimerism, graft-versus-host to host-versus-graft clonal ratios were high.

About this clone: As yet, its antigen is unknown.

The protocol was immunoSEQ multiplex PCR, while the TCRdb copy is restricted to in-frame clones and leaves out a portion. The top ten hold over 0.095% of the sample, which has over 65,000 clones, around 92% seen once. The CDR3 length is 16 residues. Germline values: CDR1 SGHRS, CDR2 YFSETQ. With V trimmed by 2 bases and J by 5 bases, 7 bases remained unmatched. The chain uses TRBV5-1 and TRBJ2-1; 10 nucleotides line up with TRBD2. The starting material was unstimulated CD4+ T cells sorted from spleen or lymph node cells, obtained before intestinal transplant. This TCR was recovered from a human donor who received an intestinal transplant. The CDR3 coding sequence is TGCGCCAGCAGCTTTAATCCTAGCGGGGGTAACAATGAGCAGTTCTTC. This sequence encodes CASSFNPSGGNNEQFF.